The sequence of this T cell receptor beta chain was determined in a study of blood T cell repertoires in COVID-19. At the level of the study: The origin of the acute and convalescent COVID-19 samples was the United States, Italy and Spain. The analysed material was cDNA or gDNA that came from T cells, B-cell-depleted T cells, or PBMCs.

As handled by the study authors: Amplifying reference gene primers gave estimates of nucleated cell counts. The table came from immunoSEQ multiplex PCR; TCRdb's copy has only in-frame clones and leaves some out. V and J calls and clone size are given by that table; D and trimming were obtained from the DNA. The sample records about 210,000 clones, approximately 81% being singletons. The ends lost 6 bases at V and 7 bases at J; junction bases unmatched: 11. The CDR3 has 14 residues. Germline CDR1 MNHEY, CDR2 SVGAGI. The gene calls are TRBV6-5 and TRBJ1-2, with 7 nucleotides matching TRBD1. Source material: peripheral blood. This TCR was sampled from an elderly woman with COVID-19, enrolled during active disease. This CDR3 reads CASREGAVGSGYTF. Written as DNA, the CDR3 is TGTGCCAGCAGGGAGGGGGCGGTTGGATCTGGCTACACCTTC.